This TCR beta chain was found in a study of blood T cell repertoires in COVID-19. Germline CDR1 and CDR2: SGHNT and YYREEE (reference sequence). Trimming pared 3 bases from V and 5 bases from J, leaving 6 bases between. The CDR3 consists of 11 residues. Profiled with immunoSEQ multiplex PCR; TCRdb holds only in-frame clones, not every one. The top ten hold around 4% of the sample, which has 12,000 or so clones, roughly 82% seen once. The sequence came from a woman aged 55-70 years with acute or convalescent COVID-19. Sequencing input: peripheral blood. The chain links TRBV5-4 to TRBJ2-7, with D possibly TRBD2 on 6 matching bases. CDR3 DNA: TGTGCCAGCAGCTGGAGGGACGAGCAGTACTTC. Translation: CASSWRDEQYF.